The clone carrying this TCR beta chain turned up a few times. Its target is not known. PCR used 60 Vbeta primers and 13 Jbeta primers. Data came from immunoSEQ multiplex PCR; TCRdb stores just in-frame clones and leaves some out. The table records hundreds of thousands of clones, approximately 78% of them present only once. This specimen comes from a study of cytomegalovirus exposure and HLA in healthy donors. Findings and limits, study-wide: When analyzed later, the rates of TCR association showed variation by HLA locus, with DRB1 the most and HLA-C the fewest.

Trimming shortened V by 4 bases and J by 6 bases, and 23 bases separated the two germline ends. CDR1 is SGDLS and CDR2 is YYNGEE in the germline V gene. The CDR3 totals 16 residues. This receptor was taken from a male donor in good health and CMV-seronegative. Sequenced sample: PBMCs. The gene calls are TRBV9 and TRBJ2-7; D may be TRBD1 (6 bases). The CDR3 here is CASSPGVAPSTPEQYF. In DNA, the CDR3 is TGTGCCAGCAGCCCAGGGGTCGCCCCCTCGACTCCCGAGCAGTACTTC.